The following is a TCR beta chain sequence with its context. Its antigen is unknown. This specimen comes from a study of T cell responses to AZD1222 COVID-19 vaccine. General study results and limits: Most donors were white British and more were female, and clonal diversity was possibly underestimated. Seropositive AZD1222 recipients at baseline numbered only five or six. Mapped onto spike, vaccine-associated CD4 TCRs spanned it and were dominant at 160-218 and 743-854.

Germline V gene sequence: CDR1 SGHDN, CDR2 FVKESK. This CDR3 comprises 16 residues. V was pared by 4 bases and J by 0 bases, with 3 bases of the junction left unmatched. Sequencing was performed with immunoSEQ multiplex PCR; in TCRdb, only in-frame clones are kept and a portion is missing. The data show more than 85,000 clones, 78% seen once. This chain uses TRBV14 with TRBJ2-2, with 9 bases lining up with TRBD2. This clonotype originated in an adult in good health. This sample comprised peripheral blood, obtained on day 0 of AZD1222 vaccination. The CDR3 protein is CASSLIAGANTGELFF. In nucleotides, the CDR3 is TGTGCCAGCAGCCTTATAGCGGGAGCGAACACCGGGGAGCTGTTTTTT.